This T cell receptor (beta chain) stems from a study of OX40 agonist ivuxolimab in advanced cancers. Study-wide background: Clinicians treated patients with ivuxolimab, an agonistic anti-OX40 (CD134) antibody. Whole-study findings and limits: Expanded peripheral T cell antigen specificity was not determined.

As concerns this clone: Its antigen is undetermined.

Anyone with autoimmune disease history or systemic immunosuppression was excluded. Produced via immunoSEQ multiplex PCR; TCRdb's table is partial and in-frame only. Of about 44,000 clones in the sample, 80% are singletons; the top ten hold about 10%. The clonotype originates from an adult with an advanced solid tumor such as melanoma, head and neck, liver or kidney cancer. The sample consisted of CD4+ or CD8+ T cells sorted from blood, taken in a trial of the OX40 agonist ivuxolimab.

The CDR3 here is CASSGVLAGGPREQFF. CDR3 nucleotides: TGTGCCAGCAGCGGAGTTCTAGCGGGAGGGCCCAGGGAGCAGTTCTTC. This chain connects TRBV9 to TRBJ2-1; 12 bases fit TRBD2. J lost 10 bases, V lost 3 bases, and 11 bases had no gene match. This CDR3 spans 16 amino acids. CDR1 and CDR2 from the germline V gene are SGDLS and YYNGEE.